Each of the 14 T cell receptor beta chains below was sequenced from the same sample in a study of blood T cell repertoires in COVID-19. Only in-frame clones appear in the TCRdb table, and some are missing; sequencing was by immunoSEQ multiplex PCR. The repertoire consists of 200,000 to 250,000 clones, with about 91% occurring once and the leading ten covering 1.2% to 1.5%. Sequencing used peripheral blood. All receptors come from a man older than 75 with acute or convalescent COVID-19.

The rearrangement uses TRBV7-2 and TRBJ1-2; tentatively, D is TRBD1 (5 bases). The CDR3 runs to 16 residues. V was pared by 0 bases and J by 8 bases, with 19 bases between. Looked up from germline, CDR1 is SGHTA and CDR2 is FQGNSA. The CDR3 sequence is CASSLAWVGGSEGYTF. The CDR3 DNA is TGTGCCAGCAGCTTAGCCTGGGTCGGGGGTTCGGAAGGCTACACCTTC.

The rearrangement uses TRBV19 and TRBJ1-4; D may be TRBD1 (6 bases). Per germline, CDR1 LNHDA and CDR2 SQIVND (reference sequence). V was shortened by 5 bases and J by 8 bases, with 15 bases between the two germline ends. CDR3 length: 14 amino acids. The CDR3 protein is CASSPFEQGEKLFF. CDR3 sequence (DNA): TGTGCCAGTAGTCCCTTTGAACAGGGAGAAAAACTGTTTTTT.

The chain has TRBV3-1 (or the pseudogene TRBV3-2) and TRBJ1-4; no clear D gene. Germline values: CDR1 LGHDT, CDR2 YNNKEL (reference sequence). The V gene lost 6 bases and the J gene lost 7 bases, with 21 bases spanning the gap. The CDR3 has 16 amino acids. CDR3 coding DNA: TGTGCCAGCAGTCTATCCGGCGACCCAGAGGGTGAAAAACTGTTTTTT. The encoded protein is CASSLSGDPEGEKLFF.

The CDR3 reads CASSLQGIYGDTQYF. The CDR3 nucleotides read TGTGCCAGCAGCTTACAGGGGATATACGGAGATACGCAGTATTTT. The V call is TRBV2, the J call TRBJ2-3; 7 bases match TRBD1. Germline CDR1 is SNHLY and CDR2 is FYNNEI. The CDR3 is 15 amino acids. After removal of 6 bases from V and 5 bases from J, the junction contained 11 bases not matched to a gene. The full variable domain, rest sourced from reference TRBV2 and TRBJ2-3, is EPEVTQTPSHQVTQMGQEVILRCVPISNHLYFYWYRQILGQKVEFLVSFYNNEISEKSEIFDDQFSVERPDGSNFTLKIRSTKLEDSAMYFCASSLQGIYGDTQYFGPGTRLTVL.

This sequence joins TRBV20-1 and TRBJ2-7; 7 bases are shared with TRBD2. The germline V gene encodes CDR1 DFQATT and CDR2 SNEGSKA (reference sequence). The CDR3 length is 17 residues. The V gene end was trimmed by 3 bases and the J gene end by 4 bases; junction bases not matched to a gene: 18. The CDR3 coding sequence is TGCAGTGCTAGTGCACTAGCGCTACCACGGAAAGGATACGAGCAGTACTTC. Its protein is CSASALALPRKGYEQYF.

This sequence joins TRBV29-1 and TRBJ2-5; 8 bases fit TRBD1. Unmatched junction bases numbered 12, after V lost 2 bases and J lost 7 bases. CDR3 length equals 15 residues. Germline values: CDR1 SQVTM, CDR2 ANQGSEA. The CDR3 region is CSVEQGTGADGTQYF. CDR3 sequence (DNA): TGCAGCGTTGAACAGGGGACAGGCGCGGATGGGACCCAGTACTTC.

This clone is a singleton in its sample. V is TRBV5-1 and J is TRBJ2-1; 9 nucleotides line up with TRBD2. Germline V gene data show CDR1 as SGHRS and CDR2 as YFSETQ. Germline trimming cut 4 bases from V and 5 bases from J; bases unmatched to any gene: 7. This CDR3 region has 15 residues. The CDR3 protein is CASSKGLARDNEQFF. CDR3 coding DNA: TGCGCCAGCAGCAAGGGACTAGCTAGGGACAATGAGCAGTTCTTC. The entire variable domain, with the rest obtained from reference TRBV5-1 and TRBJ2-1, is as follows: KAGVTQTPRYLIKTRGQQVTLSCSPISGHRSVSWYQQTPGQGLQFLFEYFSETQRNKGNFPGRFSGRQFSNSRSEMNVSTLELGDSALYLCASSKGLARDNEQFFGPGTRLTVL.

The genes are TRBV24-1 and TRBJ1-3; TRBD1 is a possible D gene (5 bases). The CDR3 is 20 residues long. V lost 3 bases, J lost 1 base, and 24 bases lay in between. Germline V gene lookup returns CDR1 KGHDR and CDR2 SFDVKD. The CDR3 DNA sequence: TGTGCCACCAGTGATGGAGTGTTAGGGCAGGGTTCGGAATCTGGAAACACCATATATTTT. Encoded protein: CATSDGVLGQGSESGNTIYF.

V gene TRBV19 combines with J gene TRBJ2-2, with D possibly TRBD2 on 6 matching bases. This CDR3 is built from 17 residues. Germline V CDR1 and CDR2: LNHDA, SQIVND (reference sequence). The V end lost 7 bases, the J end lost 5 bases, and 23 bases lay between the germline ends. Here the CDR3 reads CASTDPFGRERTGELFF. The CDR3 DNA reads TGTGCCAGTACCGACCCCTTCGGGCGGGAAAGGACCGGGGAGCTGTTTTTT.

This clone was found once. V and J are TRBV3-1 (or the pseudogene TRBV3-2) and TRBJ2-3, with 10 bases aligning to TRBD2. Unmatched junction bases numbered 6, after V lost 5 bases and J lost 4 bases. The germline gives CDR1 LGHDT, CDR2 YNNKEL (reference sequence). The CDR3 has 15 residues. CDR3 DNA sequence: TGTGCCAGCAGCAAGACAGCGGGGGGGCCAGATACGCAGTATTTT. Translating gives CASSKTAGGPDTQYF.

The genes are TRBV5-1 and TRBJ2-7; 9 nucleotides align to TRBD1. J was trimmed by 3 bases and V by 3 bases; bases with no gene match: 7. Per germline, CDR1 SGHRS and CDR2 YFSETQ. CDR3 length equals 15 residues. Here the CDR3 DNA reads TGCGCCAGCAGCTCCCCGGGACAGGGTCTCTACGAGCAGTACTTC. Amino acid sequence: CASSSPGQGLYEQYF.

This clone was seen only a few times. The chain uses TRBV19 and TRBJ1-5, with 7 bases that match TRBD1. CDR3 length: 14 amino acids. Germline-derived CDR1 and CDR2 are LNHDA and SQIVND (reference sequence). With V trimmed by 3 bases and J by 11 bases, 10 bases remained unmatched. The CDR3 is CASSMGQIDPAQHF. The DNA of the CDR3 is TGTGCCAGTAGTATGGGACAGATCGATCCCGCCCAGCATTTT.

The genes are TRBV28 and TRBJ1-1; weak D call: TRBD1 (6 bases). The germline V gene has CDR1 MDHEN and CDR2 SYDVKM. V was cut by 6 bases and J by 11 bases, with 13 bases left in between. The length of the CDR3 is 11 residues. The CDR3: CASRGAVEAFF. In DNA, the CDR3 is TGTGCCAGCAGGGGGGCAGTGGAGGCTTTCTTT.

The genes are TRBV4-1 and TRBJ2-2; 8 bases are shared with TRBD1. The germline V gene encodes CDR1 MGHRA and CDR2 YSYEKL. The trim removed 4 bases at V and 5 bases at J, leaving 12 bases unmatched. The CDR3 runs 17 residues. The chain's CDR3 is CASSRPREWTGTGELFF. CDR3 bases: TGCGCCAGCAGCCGCCCCCGGGAATGGACAGGGACCGGGGAGCTGTTTTTT.